The entry below describes one TCR beta chain. The antigen is unknown. This record belongs to a study of CD8 T cells in ankylosing spondylitis. Study results and limitations: Disease-linked clones displayed a CD8+ phenotype and appeared relatively rarely in peripheral blood. Ankylosing spondylitis blood appeared to carry a characteristic TCR beta motif of several highly homologous variants. In the blood and synovial fluid of reactive arthritis, some motif variants had been previously reported. Reportedly, disease-linked clones are significantly enriched in ankylosing spondylitis patients' matched synovial fluid.

V dropped 5 bases and J dropped 6 bases, with 13 bases sitting between them. From germline, CDR1 is MNHNS and CDR2 SASEGT. The CDR3 is made up of 13 amino acids. Preparation of TCR beta libraries was done by quantitative 5'-RACE with molecular barcodes. TCRdb called the 5' RACE reads again in MiXCR, with one record for every CDR3 protein. In the table there are roughly 400,000 distinct CDR3 sequences, more than 20% of which are singletons. V gene TRBV6-1 combines with J gene TRBJ1-1, with a possible D match to TRBD1 (6 bases). The sequenced sample consisted of blood, either unsorted or a sorted T cell fraction (not recorded which). The TCR comes from a male donor with ankylosing spondylitis. The CDR3 is CASSTQGFSEAFF. The CDR3 DNA sequence: TGTGCCAGCAGTACCCAGGGGTTTTCTGAAGCTTTCTTT.